This T cell receptor beta chain was sequenced for a study of molecular identifiers for immune sequencing clone quantification. A single record per CDR3 protein comes from TCRdb applying MiXCR to the PCR reads. Of approximately 550,000 distinct CDR3 sequences listed, over 20% are singletons. This clonotype was observed a handful of times. The CDR3 consists of 13 residues. Germline lookup yields CDR1 SEHNR and CDR2 FQNEAQ (reference sequence). Losses at the gene ends were 5 bases for V and 4 bases for J; bases not matched to a gene: 4. The chain joins TRBV7-9 to TRBJ1-2, with 7 bases aligning to TRBD1. The source material was naive CD8+ T cells from blood, with Jurkat cell RNA spiked in. Noted subset: FACS-sorted CD8+CD4-CCR7+CD45RA+ naive T cells. The sequence derives from a human donor in good health. Some libraries in this study had Jurkat cell RNA spiked in. The CDR3 spells CASSEDRSYGYTF. The CDR3 nucleotides read TGTGCCAGCAGCGAGGACAGGAGCTATGGCTACACCTTC.